The 25 T cell receptor beta chains listed next were all sequenced from one sample in a study of PD-1 blockade in mismatch repair-deficient tumors. Libraries were prepared by immunoSEQ multiplex PCR; TCRdb keeps only in-frame clonotypes and omits some of them. The table shows roughly 130,000 clones, with around nine tenths occurring only once. Sample: peripheral blood, taken about 17 months after starting pembrolizumab. The receptors derive from an adult with mismatch repair-deficient cancer.

A single count supports this clone. The rearrangement uses TRBV27 and TRBJ2-5; D call uncertain. CDR1 is MNHEY, CDR2 SMNVEV, per germline (reference sequence). CDR3 length: 12 amino acids. Trimming shortened V by 5 bases and J by 5 bases, and 9 bases separated the two germline ends. The CDR3 is CASSELGETQYF. In DNA form, the CDR3 reads TGTGCCAGCAGTGAGCTAGGGGAGACCCAGTACTTC.

The chain uses TRBV28 and TRBJ2-6; either TRBD1 or TRBD2 may fit D (5 bases each). Germline V gene sequence: CDR1 MDHEN, CDR2 SYDVKM. The ends were cut back, 6 bases at V and 0 bases at J, with 15 bases in the middle. The CDR3 spans 17 residues. The CDR3 DNA is TGTGCCAGCAGCAGAGGGGATCTCTCCTCTGGGGCCAACGTCCTGACTTTC. Protein product: CASSRGDLSSGANVLTF.

The chain combines TRBV4-3 with TRBJ2-7, with TRBD1 matching 8 bases. Germline CDR1 LGHNA, CDR2 YSLEER. The CDR3 extends over 15 amino acids. The J segment lost 3 bases and the V segment lost 1 base, leaving 5 bases of the junction unmatched. The CDR3 DNA sequence: TGCGCCAGCAGCCAAGGGCCCGGGACAGGCTACGAGCAGTACTTC. It is translated as CASSQGPGTGYEQYF.

The J gene is TRBJ2-1, the V gene TRBV12-5; D unresolved. The CDR3 covers 11 residues. Germline loops: CDR1 LGHNT, CDR2 FRNRAP. Between the trimmed V and J ends, which lost 4 bases and 8 bases, there was a span of 6 bases. CDR3 DNA: TGTGCTAGTGGTTCCCAGTATGAGCAGTTCTTC. Amino acids: CASGSQYEQFF.

This clone appeared a single time. This chain uses TRBV4-3 with TRBJ2-1; 9 bases match TRBD2. From germline, CDR1 is LGHNA and CDR2 YSLEER. Germline trimming cut 0 bases from V and 2 bases from J; bases unmatched to any gene: 8. CDR3 length: 18 residues. In nucleotides, the CDR3 is TGCGCCAGCAGCCAAGATAGATCGGCGGGAGGGCCCTACAATGAGCAGTTCTTC. This translates into CASSQDRSAGGPYNEQFF.

The gene calls are TRBV7-9 and TRBJ2-7; 8 bases line up with TRBD1. CDR1 and CDR2 from the germline V gene are SEHNR and FQNEAQ (reference sequence). CDR3 size: 14 residues. V lost 1 base, J lost 4 bases, and 3 bases stayed unmatched. CDR3 protein: CASSLGTGMYEQYF. The CDR3 coding sequence is TGTGCCAGCAGCTTAGGGACAGGGATGTACGAGCAGTACTTC.

This clone appeared a few times. V gene TRBV4-2 combines with J gene TRBJ2-7, with D possibly TRBD1 on 5 matching bases. The CDR3 is 15 residues long. Germline V gives CDR1 LGHNA, CDR2 YNFKEQ. Between the trimmed V and J ends, which lost 0 bases and 2 bases, there was a span of 11 bases. The CDR3 here is CASSQEIQGPYEQYF. The CDR3 DNA is TGTGCCAGCAGCCAAGAAATCCAGGGCCCCTACGAGCAGTACTTC.

This chain joins TRBV12-5 and TRBJ2-7, with 11 bases matching TRBD1. V dropped 5 bases and J dropped 4; count of bases not matched to a gene: 4. Germline CDR1 LGHNT, CDR2 FRNRAP. This CDR3 contains 14 residues. In DNA form, the CDR3 reads TGTGCTAGTGGTAAGGACAGGGGGCCATACGAGCAGTACTTC. Its translation: CASGKDRGPYEQYF. Together with reference TRBV12-5 and TRBJ2-7, the CDR3 gives the full variable domain: DARVTQTPRHKVTEMGQEVTMRCQPILGHNTVFWYRQTMMQGLELLAYFRNRAPLDDSGMPKDRFSAEMPDATLATLKIQPSEPRDSAVYFCASGKDRGPYEQYFGPGTRLTVT.

The chain couples TRBV9 to TRBJ2-1; 11 bases are shared with TRBD2. CDR1 and CDR2 (germline): SGDLS, YYNGEE. The V and J ends lost 3 bases and 2 bases, in that order; junction bases with no gene match: 1. The CDR3 consists of 15 residues. For the CDR3, the DNA is TGTGCCAGCAGCGCACTAGCGGGGGCCTACAATGAGCAGTTCTTC. Protein product: CASSALAGAYNEQFF.

The chain employs TRBV2 and TRBJ1-1, with D possibly TRBD1 on 5 matching bases. Per the germline V gene, CDR1 is SNHLY and CDR2 is FYNNEI. The CDR3 length is 14 residues. The V end was cut by 6 bases, the J end by 1 base, with 12 bases between. The DNA for the CDR3 is TGTGCCAGCAGGATGGACACGTCGAACACTGAAGCTTTCTTT. Its translation: CASRMDTSNTEAFF.

This clone was observed a few times. This chain links TRBV30 with TRBJ1-1; D remains unclear. The CDR3 spans 13 residues. In germline, CDR1 is GTSNPN, CDR2 SVGIG (reference sequence). The V gene lost 4 bases and the J gene lost 6 bases, with 15 bases spanning the gap. The DNA for the CDR3 is TGTGCCTGGATGAGGAGAGCGGATGCTGAAGCTTTCTTT. Amino acids: CAWMRRADAEAFF.

A remark on this clone: One junction end disagrees with the germline gene, perhaps due to a read error. The rearrangement joins TRBV19 to TRBJ2-7; 10 positions match TRBD2. Germline CDR1 reads LNHDA; CDR2 reads SQIVND (reference sequence). The CDR3 contains 15 residues. CDR3 bases: TGTGCCAGTAGCATAGTTGGACTAGCGGCCTACGAGCAGTACTTC. Translating it yields CASSIVGLAAYEQYF.

J is TRBJ2-1 and V is TRBV4-1, with 8 bases identical to TRBD1. The CDR3 is 13 residues long. Germline assignment: CDR1 MGHRA and CDR2 YSYEKL. After removal of 5 bases from V and 7 bases from J, the junction contained 4 bases not matched to a gene. CDR3 sequence: CASSNYRGNEQFF. Written as DNA, the CDR3 is TGCGCCAGCAGCAATTACAGGGGGAATGAGCAGTTCTTC.

As DNA, the CDR3 is TGTGCCAGCAGCTCCAGGGCGGATGGGTACGAGCAGTACTTC. This translates into CASSSRADGYEQYF. The chain recombines TRBV5-5 with TRBJ2-7; D may be TRBD1 (5 bases). The CDR3 has 14 residues. Per germline, CDR1 SGHKS and CDR2 YYEKEE (reference sequence). Trimming stripped 3 bases from V and 4 bases from J, with 14 bases between.

This rearrangement joins TRBV5-4 to TRBJ2-3; 15 nucleotides agree with TRBD2. Germline CDR1 is SGHNT and CDR2 is YYREEE (reference sequence). The CDR3 consists of 16 residues. V dropped 4 bases and J dropped 4; count of bases not matched to a gene: 4. CDR3 sequence reads: CASSRGLAGGSDTQYF. CDR3 coding DNA: TGTGCCAGCAGCAGGGGACTAGCGGGAGGTTCAGATACGCAGTATTTT.

The rearrangement uses TRBV4-3 and TRBJ2-7, with a weak D call TRBD1 (6 bases). CDR1 LGHNA and CDR2 YSLEER come from the germline V gene. With 3 bases removed from V and 6 bases from J, the gap between germline ends came to 15 bases. CDR3 length: 14 residues. The CDR3 nucleotides are TGCGCCAGCAGCCAGGATACAGGGCCCGGCGAGCAGTACTTC. Its translation is CASSQDTGPGEQYF.

The V gene is TRBV4-1, the J gene TRBJ1-2, with unresolved D. V was shortened by 0 bases and J by 8 bases, with 16 bases between the two germline ends. Germline V gives CDR1 MGHRA, CDR2 YSYEKL. The CDR3 totals 15 residues. The DNA of the CDR3 is TGCGCCAGCAGCCAAGATTCCGGAAGGGCCGGGGGCTACACCTTC. Residues: CASSQDSGRAGGYTF.

The chain uses TRBV6-5 and TRBJ1-1, with D tentatively TRBD1 (5 bases). V lost 1 base, J lost 1 base, and 10 bases lay in between. Germline-derived CDR1 and CDR2 are MNHEY and SVGAGI. The CDR3 runs to 15 residues. CDR3 amino acids: CASSYFTGANTEAFF. CDR3 in DNA: TGTGCCAGCAGTTACTTTACAGGTGCGAACACTGAAGCTTTCTTT.

This sequence joins TRBV5-4 and TRBJ2-7; D gene ambiguous. CDR3 length: 14 amino acids. Trimming removed 4 bases from V and 6 bases from J, with 17 bases in between. Germline V gene data show CDR1 as SGHNT and CDR2 as YYREEE (reference sequence). The CDR3 region has the DNA TGTGCCAGCAGCCCCTCAAACCGGCCGGGCGAGCAGTACTTC. Its protein product is CASSPSNRPGEQYF.

The rearrangement joins TRBV30 to TRBJ1-2; D gene unclear. Germline V gene sequence: CDR1 GTSNPN, CDR2 SVGIG (reference sequence). CDR3 length: 14 residues. V lost 0 bases and J lost 1, with 9 bases in between. The CDR3 here is CAWSVLAHNYGYTF. The CDR3 DNA is TGTGCCTGGAGTGTTTTGGCTCATAACTATGGCTACACCTTC.

The rearrangement joins TRBV11-2 to TRBJ2-7; D tentatively reads TRBD1 or TRBD2 (6 bases each). The CDR3 runs 14 residues. Trimming removed 3 bases at V and 0 bases at J, with 9 bases between. Per germline, CDR1 SGHAT and CDR2 FQNNGV. The CDR3 DNA follows: TGTGCCAGCAGCTTTTCGGGGGCCTCCTACGAGCAGTACTTC. It translates to CASSFSGASYEQYF.

The V and J genes are TRBV5-1 and TRBJ2-7; the D is unclear. The CDR3 has 14 amino acids. The germline V gene has CDR1 SGHRS and CDR2 YFSETQ. V was clipped by 4 bases and J by 2 bases, with 13 bases between them. The DNA of the CDR3 is TGCGCCAGCAGCGGCACGGAGCGCCCCTACGAGCAGTACTTC. Translated: CASSGTERPYEQYF.

The chain carries TRBV7-9 and TRBJ2-7; the match to TRBD2 covers 10 bases. CDR1 SEHNR and CDR2 FQNEAQ come from the germline V gene (reference sequence). This CDR3 is built from 16 residues. V trimming: 1 base; J trimming: 3 bases; junction bases outside the gene matches: 6. CDR3 in amino acids: CASSLEGTSVSYEQYF. In DNA, the CDR3 is TGTGCCAGCAGCTTAGAGGGGACTAGCGTCAGCTACGAGCAGTACTTC. The full variable domain, with the rest looked up from reference TRBV7-9 and TRBJ2-7, is DTGVSQNPRHKITKRGQNVTFRCDPISEHNRLYWYRQTLGQGPEFLTYFQNEAQLEKSRLLSDRFSAERPKGSFSTLEIQRTEQGDSAMYLCASSLEGTSVSYEQYFGPGTRLTVT.

The chain joins TRBV29-1 to TRBJ1-4; 9 bases are a match to TRBD1. The V segment lost 5 bases and the J segment 7 bases; nucleotides outside the gene matches: 8. Germline V gene sequence: CDR1 SQVTM, CDR2 ANQGSEA. CDR3 size: 14 residues. CDR3 sequence reads: CSVRYRGRGEKLFF. CDR3 nucleotide sequence: TGCAGCGTTCGTTACAGGGGGCGCGGTGAAAAACTGTTTTTT.

The rearrangement links TRBV27 to TRBJ1-1, with D tentatively TRBD1 (5 bases). V lost 7 bases and J lost 6, with 18 bases in between. There are 14 residues in the CDR3. CDR1 MNHEY and CDR2 SMNVEV come from the germline V gene (reference sequence). CDR3 DNA sequence: TGTGCCAGCAAGTACGGGACCGTTAGCCCTGAAGCTTTCTTT. Protein product: CASKYGTVSPEAFF.